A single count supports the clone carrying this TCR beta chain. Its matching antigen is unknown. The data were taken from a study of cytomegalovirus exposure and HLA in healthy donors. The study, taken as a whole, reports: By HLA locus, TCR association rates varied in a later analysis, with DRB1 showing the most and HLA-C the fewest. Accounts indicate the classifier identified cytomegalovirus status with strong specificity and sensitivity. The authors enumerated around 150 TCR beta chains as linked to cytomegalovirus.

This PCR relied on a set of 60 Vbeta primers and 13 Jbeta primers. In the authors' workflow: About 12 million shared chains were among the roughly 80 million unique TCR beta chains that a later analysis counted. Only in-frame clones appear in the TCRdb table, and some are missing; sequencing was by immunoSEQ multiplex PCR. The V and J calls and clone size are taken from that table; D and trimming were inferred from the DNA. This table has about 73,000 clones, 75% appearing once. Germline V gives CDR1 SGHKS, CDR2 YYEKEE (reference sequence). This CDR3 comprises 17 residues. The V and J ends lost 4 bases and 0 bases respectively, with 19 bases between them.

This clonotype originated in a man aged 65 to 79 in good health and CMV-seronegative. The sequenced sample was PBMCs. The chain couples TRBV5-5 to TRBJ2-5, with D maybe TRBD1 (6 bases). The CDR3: CASSVARQALYQETQYF. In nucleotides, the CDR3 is TGTGCCAGCAGCGTCGCACGACAGGCCTTGTACCAAGAGACCCAGTACTTC.